This T cell receptor (beta chain) stems from a study of T cells in Graves' hyperthyroidism and ophthalmopathy. Study-level information: The initial diagnosis was the point when peripheral blood was collected, ahead of any treatment. The study's findings and limits: Most clonotypes that expanded in the thyroid above 0.001 also showed up in blood.

Exclusion of a patient resulted from uncontrolled infection, other autoimmune disease, pregnancy or lactation. Around 10 ml of fresh peripheral blood supplied the PBMCs. RNA transcripts gave rise to amplified TCR beta CDR3 regions. With the HTBI primer set, the TCR CDR3 went through a first round of RT-PCR. TCRdb ran MiXCR on the multiplex PCR reads and lists one entry per CDR3 protein. The sample comprises fewer than 350,000 distinct CDR3 sequences, under 25% of which are singletons, and 50% rests with the top ten. Germline assignment: CDR1 SGHTS and CDR2 YDEGEE. Termini included, the CDR3 measures 20 amino acids. On this clonotype itself: Its antigen is not identified. The DNA is left out, because the CDR3 cannot be placed on it with certainty; the CDR3 is given as TCRdb lists it.

The genes are TRBV5-8 and TRBJ1-1; the DNA was not compared with TRBD1, the D call given in the table. This sequence was found in a woman aged 50 to 60 with Graves' hyperthyroidism. Sequencing used blood. CDR3 loop: CASSLLTGSVFGPGRSEAFF.